This T cell receptor (beta chain) was obtained from a study of cytomegalovirus exposure and HLA in healthy donors. Study-wide context: Among the 300 to 500 donors who were genotyped, roughly 85% fell in the genetic ancestry cluster that is associated with self-reported Caucasian donors. Study results and limitations: Researchers reported in a later analysis that common viral pathogens appeared linked to several top clusters. In an earlier analysis, most TCR beta V segments were productive about 87% or about 30% of the time. TRBV6-2, TRBV6-3 and some other V segments were unresolvable in 87-base-pair reads.

Remarks on this clone: Its antigen is not identified. A read error may explain this, as a much larger clone is one base away. Other DNA sequences within the sample encode an identical CDR3.

Germline loops: CDR1 SNHLY, CDR2 FYNNEI. The CDR3 totals 14 residues. V was pared by 5 bases and J by 1 base, with 1 base of the junction left unmatched. With 60 Vbeta and 13 Jbeta primers, the PCR was carried out. Using immunoSEQ multiplex PCR, the repertoire was profiled, and TCRdb retains in-frame clones only, with some absent. This table holds more than 150,000 clones, nearly 80% found once. The origin of this receptor is a middle-aged man in good health and CMV-seropositive. J is TRBJ2-3 and V is TRBV2; 9 nucleotides line up with TRBD1. The sample taken for sequencing was PBMCs. The CDR3: CASSRTGGTDTQYF. CDR3 DNA sequence: TGTGCCAGCAGTCGGACAGGGGGCACAGATACGCAGTATTTT.